A selection of T cell receptor beta chains follows, all from one sample in a study of molecular identifiers for immune sequencing clone quantification. From the PCR reads, TCRdb called clonotypes with MiXCR, one entry per CDR3 protein. The data hold 460,000 or so distinct CDR3 sequences, with about 25% observed a single time. The sample was naive CD8+ T cells from blood, with Jurkat cell RNA spiked in. The source of these receptors is a human donor in good health. Some libraries in this study had Jurkat cell RNA spiked in. CDR3s include the opening cysteine and the closing phenylalanine or tryptophan. Only some rows state a clone size, as once, few, many or a class for expanded clones.

TRBJ2-7 | few | TRBV4-3 | CASSPTSGRGSEQYF
TRBJ1-1 | NA | TRBV27 | CASSPWDGTYAEAFF
TRBJ1-1 | many | TRBV7-9 | CASSLGWGQGAGDTEAFF
TRBJ2-3 | many | TRBV13 | CASSTRGLAGIDTQYF
TRBJ2-7 | few | TRBV6-2/TRBV6-3 | CASSVGQGFEQYF
TRBJ2-7 | many | TRBV28 | CASSLRGAAYEQYF
TRBJ2-7 | few | TRBV18 | CASSPHPGDRNEQYF
TRBJ2-7 | NA | TRBV7-2 | CASSPAGTSGGLYEQYF
TRBJ2-1 | NA | TRBV6-5 | CASSLTPAGDYDEQFF
TRBJ2-7 | few | TRBV4-3 | CASSPGTSYYEQYF
TRBJ1-1 | few | TRBV27 | CASSLSSGLGGTEAFF
TRBJ2-2 | few | TRBV7-9 | CASTHLAANTGELFF
TRBJ2-6 | few | TRBV12-3/TRBV12-4 | CASKGSVANVLTF
TRBJ2-3 | few | TRBV13 | CASSPPVSSGLTDTQYF
TRBJ2-7 | many | TRBV6-6 | CASSYSREWDEQYF
TRBJ2-7 | NA | TRBV12-3/TRBV12-4 | CASRLTGGVDEQYF
TRBJ1-5 | NA | TRBV28 | CASSSYPDRSYSQPQHF
TRBJ1-2 | NA | TRBV29-1 | CSVEDREDPDDGYTF
TRBJ2-3 | NA | TRBV7-9 | CASSSSGFTNENTQYF
TRBJ2-5 | NA | TRBV4-1 | CASSHGVVRQETQYF
TRBJ2-7 | few | TRBV6-2/TRBV6-3 | CASSYHPGNEQYF
TRBJ1-1 | NA | TRBV28 | CASSFTMNTEAFF
TRBJ2-6 | many | TRBV7-3 | CASSLTGDGANVLTF
TRBJ1-1 | many | TRBV9 | CASSVGTEGAFF
TRBJ1-2 | NA | TRBV29-1 | CSVEDLQGVGGYTF
TRBJ2-3 | many | TRBV25-1 | CASSEWSLESTDTQYF
TRBJ2-7 | NA | TRBV20-1 | CSASRQGSFYEQYF
TRBJ2-2 | NA | TRBV9 | CASSVDSLNTGELFF
TRBJ2-3 | many | TRBV5-1 | CASSTGQGTDTQYF
TRBJ2-7 | few | TRBV11-2 | CASSSGLAGDYEQYF
TRBJ2-3 | few | TRBV19 | CASSPAGVSTDTQYF
TRBJ1-1 | many | TRBV4-2 | CASSQDIGTEAFF
TRBJ2-5 | many | TRBV12-3/TRBV12-4 | CASSLAGGGQETQYF
TRBJ1-1 | many | TRBV28 | CASSFRGLRDTEAFF
TRBJ2-1 | NA | TRBV7-9 | CASSSNAGGRDYNEQFF